This T cell receptor beta chain was recovered during a study of identical twins. Study-level results: High-abundance cord blood beta clonotypes had fewer insertions; memory repertoires showed none. Compared with models, monozygotic twins showed more out-of-frame TCR alpha sharing. Rather than following the same donors, the conclusions depended on cross-sectional statistical analysis.

As to this clonotype: Its antigen is unidentified.

The CDR3 sequence is 16 residues long. Germline V gives CDR1 SGHVS, CDR2 FNYEAQ. The germline V and J ends were trimmed by 0 bases and 1 base, with 9 bases remaining between them. TCRdb called the 5' RACE reads again in MiXCR, with one record for every CDR3 protein. The data hold some 590,000 distinct CDR3 sequences, with just under 10% observed a single time. The same specimen was also included in a second study, on yellow fever vaccine responses in identical twins.

The chain combines TRBV7-6 with TRBJ1-4; D ambiguous. The sequence came from a woman under 30 in good health. Sequencing was done on a sample of PBMCs. The CDR3 DNA is TGTGCCAGCAGCTTAGCCGGGGATGGAACTAATGAAAAACTGTTTTTT. Translated, it gives CASSLAGDGTNEKLFF. The full variable domain, in which reference TRBV7-6 and TRBJ1-4 provide the parts outside the CDR3, is GAGVSQSPRYKVTKRGQDVALRCDPISGHVSLYWYRQALGQGPEFLTYFNYEAQQDKSGLPNDRFSAERPEGSISTLTIQRTEQRDSAMYRCASSLAGDGTNEKLFFGSGTQLSVL.